The next 28 T cell receptor beta chains were all read from a single sample in a study of tumor and adjacent non-tumor tissue in lung cancer (dated 2018 in TCRdb). RNA was isolated from bulk, unsorted tissue, and RNA quality was assessed with a NanoDrop ND-1000 and an Agilent 2100. Libraries were prepared through multiplex PCR. TCRdb lists the instrument as Illumina HiSeq 2500. Following protocols modified from ARM-PCR, the researchers constructed TCRbeta libraries through three rounds of nested PCR with primers (Table S4). Using fastp at Q25 and MiXCR, TCRdb reprocessed the public reads and kept productive beta chains. Rows with one shared CDR3 protein collapse into an entry with the most common genes and DNA. The sample table records about 110,000 distinct CDR3 sequences; roughly 74% of these occur just once. The ten largest clones take up about 40% of the sample. Material: lung tumor tissue. The receptors were gathered from a woman aged 55-75 years with non-small cell lung cancer.

As for this clonotype: This may be a read error, as it is one base from a much larger clone. The gene calls are TRBV20-1 and TRBJ2-2; D assignment may be TRBD1 or TRBD2 (6 bases each). V gave up 6 bases and J gave up 0 bases, with 17 bases separating them. Per germline, CDR1 DFQATT and CDR2 SNEGSKA (reference sequence). This CDR3 contains 16 residues. CDR3 coding DNA: TGCAGTGCCCGTAAAGTGGGGGGCCCGAACACCGGGGAGCTGTTTTTT. Protein sequence: CSARKVGGPNTGELFF.

Note on this clonotype: The CDR3 does not end in the conserved phenylalanine or tryptophan, so this is likely a read error. The DNA is left out, because the CDR3 cannot be placed on it with certainty; the CDR3 is given as TCRdb lists it. The chain carries TRBV6-6 and TRBJ2-7; the tabulated D call, TRBD1, remains unverified against the DNA. CDR1 MNHNY and CDR2 SVGAGI come from the germline V gene (reference sequence). The CDR3 contains 15 residues when both ends are counted. CDR3 loop: CASSRQTGGDYERYL.

As to this clonotype: Without the conserved terminal phenylalanine or tryptophan, this CDR3 likely stems from a read error. The chain couples TRBV6-2 or TRBV6-3 to TRBJ2-7; D is perhaps TRBD1 (6 bases). Germline V gene data show CDR1 as MNHEY and CDR2 as SVGEGT. CDR3 size: 14 residues. The ends were cut back, 6 bases at V and 2 bases at J, with 14 bases in the middle. Written as DNA, the CDR3 is TGTGCCAGCAGCCGCTCCGGACAGCCCTACGAGCAGTACATC. This codes for CASSRSGQPYEQYI.

As to this clonotype: The junction departs from germline at one end; a sequencing error may be responsible. The chain couples TRBV11-3 to TRBJ2-2; D unclear. From germline, CDR1 is SGHNT and CDR2 YENEEA. The CDR3 consists of 17 residues. CDR3 in DNA: TGTACCAGCAACTTTCCCCTCAGGTGTTCGAACACCGGGGAGCTGTTTTTT. Protein: CTSNFPLRCSNTGELFF.

The J gene is TRBJ2-1, the V gene TRBV11-2; a possible D gene is TRBD1 (5 bases). This CDR3 spans 13 amino acids. Germline CDR1 SGHAT, CDR2 FQNNGV. V lost 0 bases to trimming and J lost 12 bases, with 12 bases between them. In nucleotides, the CDR3 is TGTGCCAGCAGCTTAGATTCTCAGGGTATGCAGTTCTTC. Encoded protein: CASSLDSQGMQFF.

This clonotype was counted at least ten times. This rearrangement joins TRBV6-5 to TRBJ1-4; no clear D gene. Trimming stripped 6 bases from V and 0 bases from J, with 8 bases between. The CDR3 covers 14 residues. The germline V gene has CDR1 MNHEY and CDR2 SVGAGI. CDR3 amino acids: CASRQIATNEKLFF. The CDR3 DNA reads as TGTGCCAGCAGACAGATTGCAACTAATGAAAAACTGTTTTTT.

With respect to this clonotype: A read error is likely, as this CDR3 ends without the conserved phenylalanine or tryptophan. V is TRBV11-1 and J is TRBJ2-7; D not resolved. Trimming took 1 base from V and 2 from J, leaving 9 bases between them. There are 14 residues in the CDR3. Germline V CDR1 and CDR2: SGHAT, FQDESV (reference sequence). CDR3 sequence reads: CASSLVSTAYEQYI. The CDR3 DNA sequence: TGTGCCAGCAGCTTAGTCAGTACAGCCTACGAGCAGTACATC.

Of note for this clonotype: A much larger clone sits a single nucleotide away, making a read error possible. This rearrangement joins TRBV4-3 to TRBJ1-1; 8 bases match TRBD1. Germline V CDR1 and CDR2: LGHNA, YSLEER. CDR3 length: 14 residues. The CDR3 bases are TGCGCCAGCAGCCAAGATTCCCAGGGGGCTGAAACTTTCTTT. This codes for CASSQDSQGAETFF.

This chain connects TRBV6-5 to TRBJ1-6; D gene uncertain. This CDR3 contains 15 residues. The germline CDR1 and CDR2 sequences are MNHEY and SVGAGI. V was trimmed by 7 bases and J by 16 bases, leaving 26 bases between them. CDR3 nucleotides: TGTGCCAGCACCATGACGAAGTCCTATAATACACTACTCCACTTT. As protein: CASTMTKSYNTLLHF.

To note about this clonotype: One base away lies a much larger clone, so this may be a sequencing read error. The rearrangement joins TRBV4-3 to TRBJ1-1; no definite D call. Germline assignment: CDR1 LGHNA and CDR2 YSLEER. This CDR3 has 15 amino acids. CDR3 protein: CARSQTGRPNTEAFF. Written as DNA, the CDR3 is TGCGCCAGGAGCCAAACCGGACGGCCGAACACTGAAGCTTTCTTT.

V is TRBV12-3 or TRBV12-4 and J is TRBJ2-1, with a tentative D call TRBD2 (6 bases). The CDR3 runs 14 residues. Trimming left V 7 bases short and J 4 bases short, with 14 bases between. CDR3 coding DNA: TGTGCCAGCAATTTGGGGGGACTGTACAATGAGCAGTTCTTC. This codes for CASNLGGLYNEQFF.

Note on this clonotype: Its ends do not fully match the called genes, so a read error is possible. The V call is TRBV11-2, the J call TRBJ1-6; D call uncertain. Germline CDR1 reads SGHAT; CDR2 reads FQNNGV. CDR3 length equals 14 residues. The CDR3 loop is CVSCLETSNSPLHF. The CDR3 nucleotides read TGTGTCAGCTGCTTAGAAACAAGTAATTCACCCCTCCACTTT.

This clonotype showed up just a few times. The chain joins TRBV28 to TRBJ2-1, with 10 bases fitting TRBD1. Trimming removed 6 bases from V and 2 bases from J; junction bases left unmatched: 7. The CDR3 sequence is 16 residues long. Germline CDR1 MDHEN, CDR2 SYDVKM. The CDR3 bases are TGTGCCAGCAGGACGGGGACAGGGGACCCCTACAATGAGCAGTTCTTC. Its protein is CASRTGTGDPYNEQFF.

With respect to this clonotype: Germline is not matched at one junction end, which may reflect a read error. For the CDR3, the DNA is TGTGCCAGTAGCTTAGTGTTGACTAGTGGTAGCCACAATGAGCAGTTCTTC. Protein product: CASSLVLTSGSHNEQFF. The V and J genes are TRBV11-3 and TRBJ2-1; D possibly corresponds to TRBD2 (6 bases). From germline, CDR1 is SGHNT and CDR2 YENEEA. The CDR3 covers 17 residues. Variable domain in full (rest from reference TRBV11-3 and TRBJ2-1): EAGVVQSPRYKIIEKKQPVAFWCNPISGHNTLYWYLQNLGQGPELLIRYENEEAVDDSQLPKDRFSAERLKGVDSTLKIQPAELGDSAVYLCASSLVLTSGSHNEQFFGPGTRLTVL.

The chain carries TRBV5-1 and TRBJ2-5, with TRBD2 matching over 8 bases. CDR3 length: 14 residues. V shed 4 bases and J 2 bases; nucleotides not matched to a gene: 4. Germline V CDR1 and CDR2: SGHRS, YFSETQ. The chain's CDR3 is CASSPAGGQETQYF. CDR3 nucleotides: TGCGCCAGCAGCCCGGCGGGGGGACAAGAGACCCAGTACTTC.

As for this clonotype: In this CDR3 the conserved last residue, phenylalanine or tryptophan, is missing, so a read error is likely. The rearrangement joins TRBV6-5 to TRBJ2-1; no clear D. Germline V gene sequence: CDR1 MNHEY, CDR2 SVGAGI. The CDR3 sequence is 15 residues long. Trimming left V 2 bases short and J 7 bases short, with 15 bases between. The CDR3 bases are TGTGCCAGCAGTTACGTGGTTGGGTCTGAAAATGAGCAGTTCTCC. Translated, it gives CASSYVVGSENEQFS.

For this clonotype: With a much larger clone just one base away, this may be a read error. This rearrangement joins TRBV20-1 to TRBJ2-2; D uncertain. CDR3 length equals 15 residues. Germline V gene sequence: CDR1 DFQATT, CDR2 SNEGSKA (reference sequence). V was shortened by 4 bases and J by 3 bases, with 15 bases between the two germline ends. CDR3 bases: TGCAGTGCTAAACTGGGCGGAGATGACACCGGGGAGCTGTTTTTT. Encoded protein: CSAKLGGDDTGELFF.

Of note for this clonotype: The junction differs from germline at one of its ends, possibly a read error. The chain uses TRBV30 and TRBJ2-2; TRBD2 aligns across 7 bases. CDR3 size: 14 residues. Germline CDR1 reads GTSNPN; CDR2 reads SVGIG (reference sequence). The chain's CDR3 is CAWSSGDFTGGLFF. The CDR3, as DNA: TGTGCCTGGTCTAGCGGAGACTTCACCGGGGGGCTGTTTTTT.

This chain joins TRBV28 and TRBJ1-5, with a weak D call TRBD1 (5 bases). The germline gives CDR1 MDHEN, CDR2 SYDVKM. This CDR3 is 15 amino acids long. The CDR3 DNA is TGTGTCACCAGTTTAAGAGGGGACCTCACGCAGTCCCAGCATTTT. Translating gives CVTSLRGDLTQSQHF.

On this clonotype itself: An end of the junction does not agree with germline; a read error may underlie this. The chain links TRBV5-6 to TRBJ1-2; D ambiguous. CDR1 SGHDT and CDR2 YYEEEE come from the germline V gene. The CDR3 has 14 residues. DNA for the CDR3: TGTGTCAGCAGCTTGGTGAGGGCGGCCTATGGCTACACCTTC. Residues: CVSSLVRAAYGYTF.

As to this clonotype: An end of the junction differs from the germline gene, which may be a read error. V gene TRBV11-2 combines with J gene TRBJ2-7; no firm D call. The CDR3 is made up of 10 amino acids. Germline V gene data show CDR1 as SGHAT and CDR2 as FQNNGV. CDR3 protein: CACSSYEQYF. The CDR3 DNA is TGTGCCTGCAGCTCATACGAGCAGTACTTC.

In regard to this clonotype: The germline gene is not matched at one end of the junction; a read error may be the cause. The V gene is TRBV20-1, the J gene TRBJ2-2, with TRBD2 as a possible D gene (5 bases). Germline loops: CDR1 DFQATT, CDR2 SNEGSKA (reference sequence). This CDR3 has 12 residues. The CDR3 nucleotides are TGCACTGCTAATGGACGGACCGGGGAGCCGTTTTTT. This sequence encodes CTANGRTGEPFF.

Concerning this clonotype: This CDR3 is missing its conserved last phenylalanine or tryptophan, likely due to a read error. The chain recombines TRBV11-1 with TRBJ1-6, with a weak D call TRBD1 (6 bases). This CDR3 is 16 amino acids long. Germline V CDR1 and CDR2: SGHAT, FQDESV (reference sequence). In nucleotides, the CDR3 is TGTACCAGCAGCTACGACGGACAGTCTTATAATTCACCCCTCCACGTT. Its protein is CTSSYDGQSYNSPLHV.

Of note for this clonotype: At one of its ends the junction is not consistent with the germline gene, which may arise from a read error. The rearrangement joins TRBV4-1 to TRBJ1-2, with 7 bases lining up with TRBD1. The CDR3 extends over 15 amino acids. Germline V gene sequence: CDR1 MGHRA, CDR2 YSYEKL. CDR3 nucleotide sequence: TGCGCCAGCATCCAAGGGCAGGGGGAGGGTTATGGCAACACCTTC. This codes for CASIQGQGEGYGNTF.

This clonotype was counted many times. The chain combines TRBV29-1 with TRBJ1-3; D gene unclear. V was cut by 0 bases and J by 4 bases, with 10 bases left in between. This CDR3 has 14 residues. Looked up from germline, CDR1 is SQVTM and CDR2 is ANQGSEA. The CDR3 loop reads CSVEEGYSGNTIYF. CDR3 sequence (DNA): TGCAGCGTTGAAGAGGGTTACAGCGGAAACACCATATATTTT.

This clonotype was seen only once. This may come from a read error, since a much larger clone is one base off. This chain uses TRBV6-2 or TRBV6-3 with TRBJ2-2, with TRBD2 matching 7 bases. The V and J ends lost 5 bases and 5 bases, in that order; junction bases with no gene match: 14. The CDR3 totals 17 residues. The germline V gene has CDR1 MNHEY and CDR2 SVGEGT. The CDR3 protein is CASSPQRIAGRTGELFF. CDR3 coding DNA: TGTGCCAGCAGTCCCCAGAGGATAGCGGGTAGGACCGGGGAGCTGTTTTTT.

The chain recombines TRBV29-1 with TRBJ2-3; D ambiguous. This CDR3 is built from 14 residues. V was clipped by 2 bases and J by 2 bases, with 11 bases between them. Germline V gives CDR1 SQVTM, CDR2 ANQGSEA. The CDR3: CSVELGALTDTQYF. CDR3 nucleotides: TGCAGCGTTGAACTCGGCGCCCTCACAGATACGCAGTATTTT.

Ten or more counts support this clonotype. The J gene is TRBJ2-3, the V gene TRBV6-2 or TRBV6-3; the D gene is possibly TRBD2 (6 bases). V gave up 7 bases and J gave up 0 bases, with 14 bases separating them. The CDR3 length is 15 residues. CDR1 MNHEY and CDR2 SVGEGT come from the germline V gene. The CDR3 loop reads CASTSGTSSTDTQYF. In nucleotides, the CDR3 is TGTGCCAGCACCTCCGGGACTTCTAGCACAGATACGCAGTATTTT.